The text below deals with one T cell receptor beta chain. This sample is part of a study of neoadjuvant anti-PD-1 for oral cavity cancer. The repertoire was sequenced with immunoSEQ multiplex PCR; TCRdb's copy has only in-frame clones and lacks some. This table holds about 20,000 clones, around 76% found once. The sample here was PBMCs, taken before nivolumab (anti-PD-1) treatment. This clonotype was sampled from a person aged 40-85 years with oral cavity squamous cell carcinoma.

In DNA form, the CDR3 reads TGTGCCAGTAGTTTTCCGGGCAGGAATCAGCCCCAGCATTTT. It translates to CASSFPGRNQPQHF. The chain carries TRBV19 and TRBJ1-5; no definite D call. There are 14 residues in the CDR3. V shed 5 bases and J shed 4 bases, with 12 bases lying between them. Germline CDR1 is LNHDA and CDR2 is SQIVND (reference sequence).